Each of the 5 T cell receptor beta chains below was sequenced from the same sample in a study of control samples from healthy donors and cancer patients. The table came from immunoSEQ multiplex PCR; TCRdb's copy has only in-frame clones and leaves some out. Among 98,000 or so clones, more than 75% were seen once, and the ten largest hold approximately 2%. Sequencing was performed on blood. The receptors here all came from a man aged 55 to 70 in good health.

This chain links TRBV5-5 with TRBJ1-5; weak D call: TRBD1 (6 bases). The CDR3 runs to 15 residues. The germline gives CDR1 SGHKS, CDR2 YYEKEE (reference sequence). Between the trimmed V and J ends, which lost 3 bases and 3 bases, there was a span of 13 bases. CDR3 sequence: CASSSTGTNNQPQHF. The CDR3 region has the DNA TGTGCCAGCAGCTCCACCGGGACAAACAATCAGCCCCAGCATTTT.

The CDR3 spells CASSDSGYNEQFF. CDR3 nucleotide sequence: TGTGCCAGCAGTGATAGCGGATACAATGAGCAGTTCTTC. The chain is built from TRBV2 and TRBJ2-1; a weak D match, TRBD2 (6 bases). Trimming took 3 bases from V and 4 from J, leaving 7 bases between them. There are 13 residues in the CDR3. Germline V gives CDR1 SNHLY, CDR2 FYNNEI. The whole variable domain, filled in from reference TRBV2 and TRBJ2-1, reads EPEVTQTPSHQVTQMGQEVILRCVPISNHLYFYWYRQILGQKVEFLVSFYNNEISEKSEIFDDQFSVERPDGSNFTLKIRSTKLEDSAMYFCASSDSGYNEQFFGPGTRLTVL.

J is TRBJ1-5 and V is TRBV6-1; D is uncertain. Trimming shortened V by 3 bases and J by 0 bases, and 6 bases separated the two germline ends. CDR1 MNHNS and CDR2 SASEGT come from the germline V gene. The length of the CDR3 is 14 residues. The DNA of the CDR3 is TGTGCCAGCAGTGAGTTAAATAGCAATCAGCCCCAGCATTTT. Translated: CASSELNSNQPQHF.

The chain has TRBV18 and TRBJ2-7; 9 bases are shared with TRBD1. After removal of 7 bases from V and 1 base from J, the junction contained 8 bases not matched to a gene. CDR1 and CDR2 (germline): KGHSH, LQKENI. The CDR3 contains 15 residues. As DNA, the CDR3 is TGTGCCAGCTTAAATCCCGGGACAGGGTCCTACGAGCAGTACTTC. Protein sequence: CASLNPGTGSYEQYF. Complete variable domain (other parts from reference TRBV18 and TRBJ2-7): NAGVMQNPRHLVRRRGQEARLRCSPMKGHSHVYWYRQLPEEGLKFMVYLQKENIIDESGMPKERFSAEFPKEGPSILRIQQVVRGDSAAYFCASLNPGTGSYEQYFGPGTRLTVT.

Here the CDR3 DNA reads TGTGCCAGCAGCGCGCTGGGGGGCACAGATACGCAGTATTTT. It yields the protein CASSALGGTDTQYF. V usage is TRBV7-3 and J usage is TRBJ2-3; possibly TRBD1 or TRBD2 for D (5 bases each). Trimming took 5 bases from V and 1 from J, leaving 10 bases between them. Germline assignment: CDR1 SGHTA and CDR2 FQGTGA. This CDR3 contains 14 residues.